This T cell receptor (beta chain) stems from a study of early T cells in non-severe SARS-CoV-2 infection. General study points: Reliance on VDJdb matching favored anti-spike CD8 responses; private and CD4 specificities were missed.

Molecules of cDNA were individually given unique molecular identifiers that were attached to them. MiXCR, applied by TCRdb to the 5' RACE reads, yields one record per CDR3 protein. The profile covers 40,000 to 55,000 distinct CDR3 sequences, with around a tenth appearing a single time and roughly 8.7% taken by the ten largest. As regards this clonotype: The target antigen is unknown.

CDR1 is DFQATT, CDR2 SNEGSKA, per germline (reference sequence). CDR3 length: 14 residues. The V segment lost 4 bases and the J segment 3 bases; nucleotides outside the gene matches: 4. This chain connects TRBV20-1 to TRBJ2-3, with 10 nucleotides matching TRBD2. This TCR came from an adult who was a healthcare worker with PCR-confirmed SARS-CoV-2 infection or an uninfected control (not recorded which). The specimen sequenced was whole blood. The CDR3 region has the DNA TGCAGTGCTATAAGCGGGAGGGCGACAGATACGCAGTATTTT. Translation gives CSAISGRATDTQYF.